This entry concerns a single T cell receptor (beta chain). Clones were sequenced by immunoSEQ multiplex PCR, and TCRdb holds only the in-frame ones, with some missing. The table lists about 26,000 clones, 60% to 80% of them singletons. Germline V gives CDR1 MDHEN, CDR2 SYDVKM. The germline V and J ends were trimmed by 3 bases and 9 bases, with 3 bases remaining between them. The CDR3 is 11 residues long. The data derive from a study of OX40 agonist ivuxolimab in advanced cancers. The chain uses TRBV28 and TRBJ1-6; D uncertain. This receptor was obtained from an adult with an advanced solid tumor such as melanoma, head and neck, liver or kidney cancer. The sequencing used CD4+ or CD8+ T cells sorted from blood, collected in a trial of the OX40 agonist ivuxolimab. The CDR3 DNA sequence: TGTGCCAGCAGTTTCAGTTCACCCCTCCACTTT. Translation gives CASSFSSPLHF.